This T cell receptor (beta chain) was sequenced in a study of sequential checkpoint blockade in melanoma. The table came from immunoSEQ multiplex PCR; TCRdb's copy has only in-frame clones and leaves some out. This table holds around 18,000 clones, roughly 72% found once. The CDR3 spans 14 residues. Trimming shortened V by 7 bases and J by 9 bases, and 16 bases separated the two germline ends. Germline loops: CDR1 LNHDA, CDR2 SQIVND (reference sequence). The treatment here: randomized to nivolumab then ipilimumab (arm A) or the reverse (arm B). From thawed PBMCs, live CD3+CD8+ cells negative for CD19 and CD56 were sorted.

The rearrangement joins TRBV19 to TRBJ1-6; the D gene is possibly TRBD1 (6 bases). The sequencing used CD8+ T cells sorted from blood (inferred from file names), collected from a patient given nivolumab and ipilimumab in sequence. This sequence originates from a human donor with melanoma. The CDR3 DNA sequence: TGTGCCAGTACCCTGGACAGTTCATCTTCACCCCTCCACTTT. This codes for CASTLDSSSSPLHF.